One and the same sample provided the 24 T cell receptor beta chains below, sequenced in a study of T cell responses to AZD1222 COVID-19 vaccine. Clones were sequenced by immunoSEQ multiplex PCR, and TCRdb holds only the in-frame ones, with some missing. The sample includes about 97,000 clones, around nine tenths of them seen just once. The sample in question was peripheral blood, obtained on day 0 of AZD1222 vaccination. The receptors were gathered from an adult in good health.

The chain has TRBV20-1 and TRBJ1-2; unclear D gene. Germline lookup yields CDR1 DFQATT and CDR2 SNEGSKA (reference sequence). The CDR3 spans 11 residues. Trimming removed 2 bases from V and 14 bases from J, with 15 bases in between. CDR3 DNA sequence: TGCAGTGCTAGACCAGGCCCATTGGTGACCTTC. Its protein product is CSARPGPLVTF.

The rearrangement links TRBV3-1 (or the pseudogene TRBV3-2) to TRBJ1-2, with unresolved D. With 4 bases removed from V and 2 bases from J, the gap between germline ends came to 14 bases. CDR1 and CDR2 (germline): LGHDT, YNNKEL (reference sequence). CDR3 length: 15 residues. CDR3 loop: CASSPSWGTNYGYTF. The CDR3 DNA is TGTGCCAGCAGCCCCAGTTGGGGAACCAACTATGGCTACACCTTC.

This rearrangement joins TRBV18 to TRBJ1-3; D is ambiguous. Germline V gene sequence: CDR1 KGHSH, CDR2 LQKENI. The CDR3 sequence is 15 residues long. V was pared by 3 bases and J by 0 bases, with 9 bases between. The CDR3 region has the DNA TGTGCCAGCTCACCCCTCAAAGACTCTGGAAACACCATATATTTT. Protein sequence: CASSPLKDSGNTIYF.

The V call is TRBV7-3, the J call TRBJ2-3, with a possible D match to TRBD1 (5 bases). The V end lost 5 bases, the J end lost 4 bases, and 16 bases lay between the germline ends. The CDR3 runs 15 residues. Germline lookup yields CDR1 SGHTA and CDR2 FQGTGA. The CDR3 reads CASSPHGAAADTQYF. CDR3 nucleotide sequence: TGTGCCAGCAGCCCTCATGGGGCCGCGGCAGATACGCAGTATTTT.

Here the CDR3 reads CASKRRADGNQPQHF. Written as DNA, the CDR3 is TGTGCCAGCAAACGAAGGGCTGACGGCAATCAGCCCCAGCATTTT. This rearrangement joins TRBV2 to TRBJ1-5; D gene uncertain. Trimming removed 7 bases from V and 2 bases from J, with 15 bases in between. This CDR3 is built from 15 residues. CDR1 SNHLY and CDR2 FYNNEI come from the germline V gene.

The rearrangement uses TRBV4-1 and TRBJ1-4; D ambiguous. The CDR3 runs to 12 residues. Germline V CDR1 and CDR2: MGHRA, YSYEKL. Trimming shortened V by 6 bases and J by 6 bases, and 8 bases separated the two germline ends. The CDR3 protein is CASRALDEKLFF. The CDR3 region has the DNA TGCGCCAGCAGGGCGTTGGATGAAAAACTGTTTTTT.

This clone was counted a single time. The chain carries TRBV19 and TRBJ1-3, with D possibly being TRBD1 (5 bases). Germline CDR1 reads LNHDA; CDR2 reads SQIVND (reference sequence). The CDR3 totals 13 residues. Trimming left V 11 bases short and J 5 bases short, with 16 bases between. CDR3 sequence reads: CASISGGRNTIYF. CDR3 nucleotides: TGTGCCTCCATCTCGGGGGGAAGAAACACCATATATTTT.

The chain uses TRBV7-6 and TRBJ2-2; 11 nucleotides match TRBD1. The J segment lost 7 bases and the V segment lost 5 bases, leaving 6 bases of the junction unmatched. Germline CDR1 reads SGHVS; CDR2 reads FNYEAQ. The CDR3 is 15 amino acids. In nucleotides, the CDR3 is TGTGCCAGCAGCCACGGACAGGGGGCTGTCGGGGAGCTGTTTTTT. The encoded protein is CASSHGQGAVGELFF.

The CDR3 here is CASSRQGIGGNTIYF. As DNA, the CDR3 is TGTGCCAGCAGCCGACAGGGTATTGGCGGAAACACCATATATTTT. The gene calls are TRBV3-1 (or the pseudogene TRBV3-2) and TRBJ1-3; 7 bases map to TRBD1. This CDR3 spans 15 amino acids. CDR1 is LGHDT and CDR2 is YNNKEL in the germline V gene (reference sequence). Trimming cost V 4 bases and J 4 bases; bases outside gene matches: 7.

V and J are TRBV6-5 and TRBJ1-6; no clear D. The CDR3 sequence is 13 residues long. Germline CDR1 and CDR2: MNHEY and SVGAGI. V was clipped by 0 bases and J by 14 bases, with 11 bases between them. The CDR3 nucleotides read TGTGCCAGCAGTTACTCCTGGCGGGGTACCCTCCACTTT. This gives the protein CASSYSWRGTLHF.

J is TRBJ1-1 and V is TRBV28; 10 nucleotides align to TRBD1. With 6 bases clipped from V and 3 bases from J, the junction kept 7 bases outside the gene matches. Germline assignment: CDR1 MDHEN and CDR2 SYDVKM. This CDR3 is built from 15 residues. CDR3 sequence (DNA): TGTGCCAGCAGCGAACGACAGGGGGCGTACACTGAAGCTTTCTTT. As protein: CASSERQGAYTEAFF.

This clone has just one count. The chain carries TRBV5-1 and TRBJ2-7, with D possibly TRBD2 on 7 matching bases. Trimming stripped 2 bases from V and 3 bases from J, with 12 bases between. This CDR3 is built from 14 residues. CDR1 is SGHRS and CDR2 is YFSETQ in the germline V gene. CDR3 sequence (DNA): TGCGCCAGCAGCTTTGAGAGGGGGGGCTACGAGCAGTACTTC. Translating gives CASSFERGGYEQYF.

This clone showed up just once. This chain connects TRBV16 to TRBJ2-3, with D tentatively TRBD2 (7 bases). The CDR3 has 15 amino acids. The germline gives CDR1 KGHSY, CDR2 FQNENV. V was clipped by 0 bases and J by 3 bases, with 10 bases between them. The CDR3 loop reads CASSQSGGRTDTQYF. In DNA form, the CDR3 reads TGTGCCAGCAGCCAATCCGGGGGGCGAACAGATACGCAGTATTTT.

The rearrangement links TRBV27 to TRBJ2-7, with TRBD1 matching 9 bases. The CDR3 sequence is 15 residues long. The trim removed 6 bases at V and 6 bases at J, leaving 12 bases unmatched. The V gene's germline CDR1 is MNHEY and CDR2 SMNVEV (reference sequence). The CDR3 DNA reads TGTGCCAGCAGGCCGTCCGGGACAGGGAAGGGCGAGCAGTACTTC. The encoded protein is CASRPSGTGKGEQYF.

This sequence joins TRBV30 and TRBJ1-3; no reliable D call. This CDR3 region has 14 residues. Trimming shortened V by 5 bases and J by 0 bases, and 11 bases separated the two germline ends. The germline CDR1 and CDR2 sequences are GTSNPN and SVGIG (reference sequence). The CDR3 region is CAWRSRNSGNTIYF. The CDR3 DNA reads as TGTGCCTGGCGGAGTAGGAACTCTGGAAACACCATATATTTT.

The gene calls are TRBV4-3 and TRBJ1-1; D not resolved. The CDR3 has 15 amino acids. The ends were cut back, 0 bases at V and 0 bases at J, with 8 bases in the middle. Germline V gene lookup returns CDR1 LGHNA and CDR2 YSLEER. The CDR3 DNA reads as TGCGCCAGCAGCCAAGATTGGGGTGTGAACACTGAAGCTTTCTTT. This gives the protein CASSQDWGVNTEAFF.

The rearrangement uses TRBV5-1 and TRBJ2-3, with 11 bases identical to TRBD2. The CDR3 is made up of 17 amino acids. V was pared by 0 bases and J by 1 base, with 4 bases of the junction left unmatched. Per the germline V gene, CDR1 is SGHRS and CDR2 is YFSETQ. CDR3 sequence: CASSLGLAGSGTDTQYF. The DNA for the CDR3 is TGCGCCAGCAGCTTGGGACTAGCGGGGAGCGGCACAGATACGCAGTATTTT.

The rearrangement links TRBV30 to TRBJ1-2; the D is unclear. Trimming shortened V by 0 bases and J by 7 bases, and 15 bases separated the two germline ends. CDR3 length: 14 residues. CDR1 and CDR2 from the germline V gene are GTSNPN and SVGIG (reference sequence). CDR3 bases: TGTGCCTGGAGTGTACGGCCTGAGGTTCCTGGCTACACCTTC. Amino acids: CAWSVRPEVPGYTF.

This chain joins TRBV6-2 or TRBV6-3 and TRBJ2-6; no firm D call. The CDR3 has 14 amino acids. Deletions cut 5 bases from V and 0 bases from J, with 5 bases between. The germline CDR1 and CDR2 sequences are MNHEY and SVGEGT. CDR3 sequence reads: CASSTTSGANVLTF. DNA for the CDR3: TGTGCCAGCAGTACCACCTCTGGGGCCAACGTCCTGACTTTC.

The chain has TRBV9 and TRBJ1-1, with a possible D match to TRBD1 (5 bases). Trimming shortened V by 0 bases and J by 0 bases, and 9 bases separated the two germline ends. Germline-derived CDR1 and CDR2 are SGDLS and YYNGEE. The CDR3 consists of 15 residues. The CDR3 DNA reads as TGTGCCAGCAGCGTAGATCGGGGGGTGAACACTGAAGCTTTCTTT. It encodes CASSVDRGVNTEAFF.

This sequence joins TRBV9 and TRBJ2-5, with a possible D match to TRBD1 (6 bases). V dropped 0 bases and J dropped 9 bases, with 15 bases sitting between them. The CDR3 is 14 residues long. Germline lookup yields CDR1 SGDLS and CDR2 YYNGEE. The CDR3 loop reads CASSVGAYSGAQYF. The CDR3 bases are TGTGCCAGCAGCGTAGGCGCCTATTCAGGGGCCCAGTACTTC.

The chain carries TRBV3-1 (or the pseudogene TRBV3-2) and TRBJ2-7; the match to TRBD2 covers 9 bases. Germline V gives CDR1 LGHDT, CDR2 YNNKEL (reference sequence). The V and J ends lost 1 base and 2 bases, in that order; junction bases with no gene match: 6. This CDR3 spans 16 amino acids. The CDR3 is CASSQGGGAPPYEQYF. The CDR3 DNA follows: TGTGCCAGCAGCCAAGGCGGGGGGGCCCCTCCCTACGAGCAGTACTTC.

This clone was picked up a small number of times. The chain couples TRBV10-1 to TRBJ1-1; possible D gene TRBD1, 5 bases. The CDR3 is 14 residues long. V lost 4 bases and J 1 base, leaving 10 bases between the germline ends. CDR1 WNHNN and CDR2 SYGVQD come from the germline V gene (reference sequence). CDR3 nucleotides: TGCGCCAGCAGTGCGGGGGTCTGGAACACTGAAGCTTTCTTT. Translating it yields CASSAGVWNTEAFF.

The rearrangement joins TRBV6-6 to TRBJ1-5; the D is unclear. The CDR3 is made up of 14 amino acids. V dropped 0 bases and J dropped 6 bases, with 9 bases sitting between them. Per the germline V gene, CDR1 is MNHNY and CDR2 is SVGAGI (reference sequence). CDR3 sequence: CASSYSTASQPQHF. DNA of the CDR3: TGTGCCAGCAGTTACTCTACCGCGTCTCAGCCCCAGCATTTT.